Listed below are T cell receptor beta chains from one sample, sequenced in a study of blood T cells in healthy people across ages. TCRdb used MiXCR to reprocess the 5' RACE reads, holding one entry per CDR3 protein. The top ten hold about 4.1% of the sample, which has 1.4 million or so distinct CDR3 sequences, 40% to 45% seen once. The sample was blood. The receptors shown here come from a young woman in good health. Both conserved end residues are part of each CDR3. The D gene is left open where the match is weak. Not all rows give a size; the values are once, few, many and, for expanded clones, a class.

D gene	clone size	V gene	J gene	CDR3 DNA	CDR3 protein
TRBD1	few	TRBV14	TRBJ2-3	TGTGCCAGCAGCAGCCGGGACAGGGGTTGGGATACGCAGTATTTT	CASSSRDRGWDTQYF
TRBD2	NA	TRBV2	TRBJ2-1	TGTGCCAGCGGGGGGGATGAGCAGTTCTTC	CASGGDEQFF
TRBD2	NA	TRBV6-2/TRBV6-3	TRBJ2-7	TGTGCCAGCAGTCCAGCCCTGGGCGGGGGATACTACGAGCAGTACTTC	CASSPALGGGYYEQYF
NA	NA	TRBV6-2/TRBV6-3	TRBJ2-1	TGTGCCAGCAGTTACCGAGTAAACCATGAGCAGTTCTTC	CASSYRVNHEQFF
NA	NA	TRBV4-3	TRBJ2-2	TGCGCCAGCAGCCAAGAGATTTATAGGGCAGCGAACACCGGGGAGCTGTTTTTT	CASSQEIYRAANTGELFF
NA	NA	TRBV28	TRBJ2-3	TGTGCCAGCAGTTCGGAACCTCAGTATTTT	CASSSEPQYF
NA	few	TRBV6-2/TRBV6-3	TRBJ2-3	TGTGCCAGCAGAGAGGGGGGGGATACGCAGTATTTT	CASREGGDTQYF
NA	NA	TRBV11-2	TRBJ1-1	TGTGCCAACAGCGCTTTCGGGGGGAACACTGAAGCTTTCTTT	CANSAFGGNTEAFF
NA	many	TRBV2	TRBJ2-2	TGTGCCAGCAGTGATCGGGGTGCCGGGGAGCTGTTTTTT	CASSDRGAGELFF
TRBD1	NA	TRBV5-8	TRBJ2-3	TGTGCCAGCCTTATCAGGGGGTACCCCACAGATACGCAGTATTTT	CASLIRGYPTDTQYF
TRBD2	NA	TRBV20-1	TRBJ2-7	TGCAGTGCTAGACTAGCGGGAGTGGAGAACGAGCAGTACTTC	CSARLAGVENEQYF
NA	few	TRBV18	TRBJ1-1	TGTGCCAGCTCACCCAAAACAGGAGACACTGAAGCTTTCTTT	CASSPKTGDTEAFF
TRBD1	NA	TRBV20-1	TRBJ1-2	TGCAGTGCAGCGCCTCCAGGGGGTTGGGCCTATGGCTACACCTTC	CSAAPPGGWAYGYTF
TRBD1	NA	TRBV29-1	TRBJ2-1	TGCAGCGTTGGTCCCCGACAGGGTCCCTACGAGCAGTTCTTC	CSVGPRQGPYEQFF
NA	NA	TRBV12-3/TRBV12-4	TRBJ2-6	TGTGCCAGCAGTTTTTTTGGGACTGGGGCCAACGTCCTGACTTTC	CASSFFGTGANVLTF
TRBD2	few	TRBV27	TRBJ2-1	TGTGCCAGCAGTTCGACTTTAGCGGGGGGTGACAATGAGCAGTTCTTC	CASSSTLAGGDNEQFF
TRBD1	NA	TRBV4-3	TRBJ1-5	TGCGCCAGCAGCCAAGGACAGGGTTTTCAGCCCCAGCATTTT	CASSQGQGFQPQHF
TRBD1	NA	TRBV12-3/TRBV12-4	TRBJ1-5	TGTGCCAGCAGCAAAGGAGGGCAGGGGGCCGACTACAATCAGCCCCAGCATTTT	CASSKGGQGADYNQPQHF
NA	NA	TRBV20-1	TRBJ2-7	TGCAGTGCTAGCGGTGGGGGAAGCTCCTACGAGCAGTACTTC	CSASGGGSSYEQYF
NA	NA	TRBV7-2	TRBJ2-1	TGTGCCAGCAGCCCTAGTCCCTTATACAATGAGCAGTTCTTC	CASSPSPLYNEQFF
NA	NA	TRBV7-2	TRBJ1-4	TGTGCCAGCAGCTTAGGGTGGGGAAATGAAAAACTGTTTTTT	CASSLGWGNEKLFF
TRBD2	once	TRBV20-1	TRBJ2-4	TGCAGTGCTAGAGGGGCTAGCGGGCTGACGGTAGCCAAAAACATTCAGTACTTC	CSARGASGLTVAKNIQYF
NA	few	TRBV18	TRBJ2-3	TGTGCCAGCTCATCACAGGGGACTTACACAGATACGCAGTATTTT	CASSSQGTYTDTQYF
NA	NA	TRBV24-1	TRBJ2-1	TGTGCCACCAGTGATTCCACAGTTAGCTCCTACAATGAGCAGTTCTTC	CATSDSTVSSYNEQFF
NA	NA	TRBV20-1	TRBJ1-2	TGCAGTGCTAGAGGCCGACAGTGGCGGAATGGCTACACCTTC	CSARGRQWRNGYTF
TRBD2	few	TRBV7-2	TRBJ2-1	TGTGCCAGCAGCCGAACCTCGCTCTCGGGGGGAACCTACAATGAGCAGTTCTTC	CASSRTSLSGGTYNEQFF
TRBD1	NA	TRBV9	TRBJ2-5	TGTGCCAGCAGCGAGAGATCGGGACAGGGAACTGAGACCCAGTACTTC	CASSERSGQGTETQYF
TRBD1	NA	TRBV6-2/TRBV6-3	TRBJ1-6	TGTGCCAGCAGTTACCCGGGACAGATAAATTCACCCCTCCACTTT	CASSYPGQINSPLHF
TRBD1	NA	TRBV13	TRBJ2-5	TGTGCCAGCCGGGACAGGAAATACAATGAGCAGTACTTC	CASRDRKYNEQYF
TRBD2	NA	TRBV7-2	TRBJ2-6	TGTGCCAGCAGCCCCCGGGGACTAGCGGGATCTGGGGCCAACGTCCTGACTTTC	CASSPRGLAGSGANVLTF
TRBD1	few	TRBV27	TRBJ2-7	TGTGCCAGCAGTCGGGGACAGCGGCTTAGGTTAGTCGAGCAGTACTTC	CASSRGQRLRLVEQYF
TRBD2	NA	TRBV7-8	TRBJ2-5	TGTGCCAGCAGCTTAGCTGGGCTAGCGGGACCTTGGTACTTC	CASSLAGLAGPWYF
NA	few	TRBV12-3/TRBV12-4	TRBJ2-3	TGTGCCAGCAGCACACGTCGGGCGAATACGCAGTATTTT	CASSTRRANTQYF
TRBD1	NA	TRBV7-9	TRBJ2-1	TGTGCCAGCAGCTTCCCCTCGACAGGGGGCCTTTACAATGAGCAGTTCTTC	CASSFPSTGGLYNEQFF
NA	NA	TRBV27	TRBJ1-4	TGTGCCAGCAGTCCGACGAACAAGGAAAAACTGTTTTTT	CASSPTNKEKLFF
NA	NA	TRBV11-2	TRBJ2-1	TGTGCCAGCAGCAGATTAACTAGCACGTTATACAATGAGCAGTTCTTC	CASSRLTSTLYNEQFF
TRBD2	NA	TRBV4-3	TRBJ2-3	TGCGCCAGCAGCTTAACTAGCGAGCGGATGGATACGCAGTATTTT	CASSLTSERMDTQYF
NA	NA	TRBV4-3	TRBJ1-1	TGCGCCAGCAGCCAAGCCGCGGTTTGGAACTCTGAAGCTTTCTTT	CASSQAAVWNSEAFF
NA	few	TRBV9	TRBJ2-7	TGTGCCAGCAGCGTCGGGACTCTCTCTACAGGGCAGTACTTC	CASSVGTLSTGQYF
NA	NA	TRBV6-5	TRBJ1-3	TGTGCCAGCAGTTCCTCCTTCAGGGGTGCCCGCTCTGGAAACACCATATATTTT	CASSSSFRGARSGNTIYF
NA	few	TRBV6-6	TRBJ1-5	TGTGCCAGCAGAGTTAGGGGGGGGGATCAGCCCCAGCATTTT	CASRVRGGDQPQHF
TRBD2	NA	TRBV12-3/TRBV12-4	TRBJ2-5	TGTGCCAGCAGTTTACGTCTTGGGACTAGCGGTTACAATGAGCAGTACTTC	CASSLRLGTSGYNEQYF
TRBD1	NA	TRBV12-5	TRBJ2-6	TGTGCTAGTGGTATGACAGGGCCCGGGGCCAACGTCCTGACTTTC	CASGMTGPGANVLTF
NA	NA	TRBV20-1	TRBJ2-7	TGCAGTGCTAGAGACAGGGAGTCCTTGGATGAGCAGTACTTC	CSARDRESLDEQYF
TRBD1	NA	TRBV12-3/TRBV12-4	TRBJ1-5	TGTGCCAGCAATCCTGGACAGGCGAGCAATCAGCCCCAGCATTTT	CASNPGQASNQPQHF
TRBD1	NA	TRBV11-2	TRBJ1-5	TGTGCCAGCAGCCCGCACCCCCGGACAGGGGACAATCAGCCCCAGCATTTT	CASSPHPRTGDNQPQHF
NA	NA	TRBV20-1	TRBJ1-4	TGCAGTGCTCAGGGAGGCACTAATGAAAAACTGTTTTTT	CSAQGGTNEKLFF
NA	NA	TRBV20-1	TRBJ1-5	TGCAGTGCTAGAGATAGTGGGGGCCGAGGGTGGTATCAGCCCCAGCATTTT	CSARDSGGRGWYQPQHF
NA	NA	TRBV30	TRBJ2-5	TGTGCCTGGAGTTTCCTAGGGCTCAATGAGCAGTACTTC	CAWSFLGLNEQYF
NA	many	TRBV10-3	TRBJ1-2	TGTGCCATCAGTGAGTCCCCAGACTATGGCTACACCTTC	CAISESPDYGYTF
TRBD2	few	TRBV6-5	TRBJ2-5	TGTGCCAGCGGACTAGCGGGTTCTGAGACCCAGTACTTC	CASGLAGSETQYF
NA	NA	TRBV7-2	TRBJ2-1	TGTGCCAGCAGCTTTAGGGACCCATCCTACAATGAGCAGTTCTTC	CASSFRDPSYNEQFF
NA	NA	TRBV5-1	TRBJ1-3	TGCGCCAGCAGCTCGGCACAAGGAAACACCATATATTTT	CASSSAQGNTIYF
NA	few	TRBV12-3/TRBV12-4	TRBJ2-7	TGTGCCAGCAGCCCCGTTGGGTGGGCGCGTCACGAGCAGTACTTC	CASSPVGWARHEQYF
NA	NA	TRBV21-1	TRBJ2-7	TGTGCCAGCAGCCGATATCGCGGGGGATACAATGAGCAGTACTTC	CASSRYRGGYNEQYF
NA	NA	TRBV20-1	TRBJ1-3	TGCAGTGCTAGAGGGGGTAGCTCTGGAAACACCATATATTTT	CSARGGSSGNTIYF
NA	NA	TRBV7-2	TRBJ1-6	TGTGCCAGCAGCTCCCTCGGGGGGGCAGATAATTCACCCCTCCACTTT	CASSSLGGADNSPLHF
TRBD2	NA	TRBV25-1	TRBJ2-1	TGTGCCAGCAGCCGATTACTAGCGGATTTCTACAATGAGCAGTTCTTC	CASSRLLADFYNEQFF